One sample yielded the 20 T cell receptor beta chains listed below, sequenced in a study of blood T cell repertoires in COVID-19. Sequencing used immunoSEQ multiplex PCR; TCRdb keeps in-frame clones, though not all of them. The sample contains about 18,000 clones, around 80% of which appear only once. Sequencing was performed on peripheral blood. The source of these receptors is a man older than 75 with acute or convalescent COVID-19.

This clone was detected only once. The V gene is TRBV9, the J gene TRBJ2-2; 8 bases align to TRBD2. CDR1 and CDR2 from the germline V gene are SGDLS and YYNGEE. This CDR3 region has 14 residues. The ends lost 7 bases at V and 0 bases at J; junction bases unmatched: 2. The CDR3 DNA is TGTGCCAGCGCGGGGGGCTCGAACACCGGGGAGCTGTTTTTT. Translated: CASAGGSNTGELFF.

The gene calls are TRBV28 and TRBJ2-7; possible D gene TRBD1, 6 bases. The CDR3 is made up of 15 amino acids. V shed 7 bases and J shed 2 bases, with 18 bases lying between them. Looked up from germline, CDR1 is MDHEN and CDR2 is SYDVKM. The CDR3 is CASTGQGFSAYEQYF. CDR3 sequence (DNA): TGTGCCAGCACGGGGCAGGGGTTTTCCGCCTACGAGCAGTACTTC.

The chain carries TRBV7-9 and TRBJ2-1; TRBD1 aligns across 7 bases. V lost 5 bases to trimming and J lost 2 bases; unmatched junction nucleotides: 6. This CDR3 is 15 amino acids long. Germline CDR1 SEHNR, CDR2 FQNEAQ (reference sequence). The CDR3 region has the DNA TGTGCCAGCAGCCCCCAAGGGGGCCCCTACAATGAGCAGTTCTTC. The encoded protein is CASSPQGGPYNEQFF.

V gene TRBV29-1 combines with J gene TRBJ1-1, with 9 bases aligning to TRBD1. The V segment lost 6 bases and the J segment 2 bases; nucleotides outside the gene matches: 10. The CDR3 totals 15 residues. CDR1 is SQVTM, CDR2 ANQGSEA, per germline. CDR3 DNA: TGCAGCGTCCGCGGGACAGGGATTTCTAACACTGAAGCTTTCTTT. It specifies CSVRGTGISNTEAFF.

The chain is built from TRBV6-5 and TRBJ1-1; the match to TRBD1 covers 8 bases. In germline, CDR1 is MNHEY, CDR2 SVGAGI. Trimming at V came to 6 bases and at J to 0 bases, leaving 3 bases not matched to a gene. CDR3 size: 14 residues. The CDR3 sequence is CASSRTGMNTEAFF. The CDR3 nucleotides are TGTGCCAGCAGCAGGACAGGGATGAACACTGAAGCTTTCTTT.

This clone appeared once. V gene TRBV9 combines with J gene TRBJ1-3; tentative D call: TRBD1 (5 bases). Trimming removed 0 bases from V and 4 bases from J, with 8 bases in between. Germline V gives CDR1 SGDLS, CDR2 YYNGEE. The CDR3 consists of 14 residues. CDR3 nucleotides: TGTGCCAGCAGCGTAGTTGCAGGGGGAAACACCATATATTTT. Protein sequence: CASSVVAGGNTIYF.

The rearrangement joins TRBV7-9 to TRBJ2-3, with a weak D call TRBD1 (6 bases). The CDR3 consists of 16 residues. V was clipped by 1 base and J by 2 bases, with 13 bases between them. Germline CDR1 SEHNR, CDR2 FQNEAQ (reference sequence). CDR3 protein: CASSLGSAGATDTQYF. The CDR3, as DNA: TGTGCCAGCAGCTTAGGATCGGCAGGGGCCACAGATACGCAGTATTTT.

CDR3 in amino acids: CASSFSAPNSGNTIYF. DNA for the CDR3: TGTGCCAGCAGCTTTAGTGCACCAAACTCTGGAAACACCATATATTTT. This chain connects TRBV5-6 to TRBJ1-3, with unresolved D. Germline assignment: CDR1 SGHDT and CDR2 YYEEEE. CDR3 length equals 16 residues. V was pared by 2 bases and J by 0 bases, with 12 bases between.

The genes are TRBV5-1 and TRBJ1-3; 8 bases agree with TRBD1. Germline CDR1 reads SGHRS; CDR2 reads YFSETQ. The ends lost 5 bases at V and 3 bases at J; junction bases unmatched: 4. The CDR3 runs to 14 residues. This CDR3 reads CASRSGGDGNTIYF. CDR3 bases: TGCGCCAGCAGGTCAGGGGGCGATGGAAACACCATATATTTT. The full variable domain, with the rest looked up from reference TRBV5-1 and TRBJ1-3, is KAGVTQTPRYLIKTRGQQVTLSCSPISGHRSVSWYQQTPGQGLQFLFEYFSETQRNKGNFPGRFSGRQFSNSRSEMNVSTLELGDSALYLCASRSGGDGNTIYFGEGSWLTVV.

The V gene is TRBV9, the J gene TRBJ2-2; unclear D gene. This CDR3 has 14 amino acids. Trimming took 0 bases from V and 6 from J, leaving 9 bases between them. The germline gives CDR1 SGDLS, CDR2 YYNGEE. This CDR3 is CASSVGPPAGELFF. As DNA, the CDR3 is TGTGCCAGCAGCGTAGGCCCCCCGGCCGGGGAGCTGTTTTTT.

The sample holds one count of this clone. J is TRBJ1-1 and V is TRBV5-1; 7 bases align to TRBD1. The ends lost 3 bases at V and 3 bases at J; junction bases unmatched: 5. CDR3 length equals 14 residues. Germline CDR1 reads SGHRS; CDR2 reads YFSETQ. CDR3 residues: CASSYAGGHTEAFF. In DNA form, the CDR3 reads TGCGCCAGCAGCTACGCAGGGGGGCACACTGAAGCTTTCTTT. The full variable domain, its missing parts supplied by reference TRBV5-1 and TRBJ1-1, is KAGVTQTPRYLIKTRGQQVTLSCSPISGHRSVSWYQQTPGQGLQFLFEYFSETQRNKGNFPGRFSGRQFSNSRSEMNVSTLELGDSALYLCASSYAGGHTEAFFGQGTRLTVV.

V is TRBV6-5 and J is TRBJ2-1; TRBD1 might be the D (6 bases). Germline V CDR1 and CDR2: MNHEY, SVGAGI. V was pared by 2 bases and J by 7 bases, with 12 bases between. The length of the CDR3 is 14 residues. The CDR3 bases are TGTGCCAGCAGTTACCCGGACAGCCTTAATGAGCAGTTCTTC. Its translation is CASSYPDSLNEQFF.

The gene calls are TRBV7-2 and TRBJ1-4; D might be TRBD1 (6 bases). Trimming took 5 bases from V and 7 from J, leaving 17 bases between them. CDR3 size: 15 residues. Germline loops: CDR1 SGHTA, CDR2 FQGNSA. Here the CDR3 reads CASSPAGARGEKLFF. The CDR3, as DNA: TGTGCCAGCAGCCCCGCGGGGGCTAGGGGTGAAAAACTGTTTTTT. The variable domain in full, completed from reference TRBV7-2 and TRBJ1-4, reads GAGVSQSPSNKVTEKGKDVELRCDPISGHTALYWYRQSLGQGLEFLIYFQGNSAPDKSGLPSDRFSAERTGGSVSTLTIQRTQQEDSAVYLCASSPAGARGEKLFFGSGTQLSVL.

V usage is TRBV6-2 or TRBV6-3 and J usage is TRBJ2-7; D perhaps matches TRBD1 (6 bases). The CDR3 has 15 amino acids. Germline CDR1 reads MNHEY; CDR2 reads SVGEGT. V was pared by 0 bases and J by 2 bases, with 11 bases between. The CDR3 is CASSYSGRGPYEQYF. The CDR3 bases are TGTGCCAGCAGTTACTCGGGCAGGGGCCCCTACGAGCAGTACTTC.

The CDR3 DNA reads TGTGCCAGCAGCTTATCCGGTATCGATACGCAGTATTTT. Translation: CASSLSGIDTQYF. The rearrangement uses TRBV5-5 and TRBJ2-3; D uncertain. Looked up from germline, CDR1 is SGHKS and CDR2 is YYEKEE (reference sequence). Trimming removed 2 bases from V and 6 bases from J, with 10 bases in between. CDR3 length: 13 amino acids. The full variable domain, rest sourced from reference TRBV5-5 and TRBJ2-3, is DAGVTQSPTHLIKTRGQQVTLRCSPISGHKSVSWYQQVLGQGPQFIFQYYEKEERGRGNFPDRFSARQFPNYSSELNVNALLLGDSALYLCASSLSGIDTQYFGPGTRLTVL.

The CDR3 nucleotides read TGTGCCAGCAGCTCCGGAGGGACTACAACCACAGATACGCAGTATTTT. Its protein is CASSSGGTTTTDTQYF. This sequence joins TRBV5-4 and TRBJ2-3, with TRBD2 matching 7 bases. The CDR3 covers 16 residues. CDR1 is SGHNT, CDR2 YYREEE, per germline (reference sequence). J lost 2 bases, V lost 3 bases, and 9 bases had no gene match.

This clone has only a few counts. J is TRBJ1-5 and V is TRBV24-1, with TRBD1 as a possible D gene (6 bases). The V gene's germline CDR1 is KGHDR and CDR2 SFDVKD. Trimming left V 4 bases short and J 2 bases short, with 8 bases between. There are 14 residues in the CDR3. CDR3 DNA: TGTGCCACCAGTGAACAGGGAGGCAATCAGCCCCAGCATTTT. Its translation: CATSEQGGNQPQHF.

This clone was counted only a few times. The CDR3 here is CASSLMAASGNTIYF. The CDR3 nucleotides read TGTGCCAGCAGCTTAATGGCTGCATCTGGAAACACCATATATTTT. The chain employs TRBV7-3 and TRBJ1-3; D gene uncertain. The germline gives CDR1 SGHTA, CDR2 FQGTGA. Trimming pared 1 base from V and 1 base from J, leaving 8 bases between. This CDR3 has 15 amino acids.

This clone was picked up one time. The V and J genes are TRBV7-6 and TRBJ2-2; 12 bases agree with TRBD2. The V segment lost 4 bases and the J segment 7 bases; nucleotides outside the gene matches: 4. The germline V gene encodes CDR1 SGHVS and CDR2 FNYEAQ. CDR3 size: 15 residues. For the CDR3, the DNA is TGTGCCAGCAGCTCCAGACTAGCGGGGGACGGGGAGCTGTTTTTT. Protein: CASSSRLAGDGELFF.

The rearrangement links TRBV5-1 to TRBJ1-6; D is undetermined. Germline values: CDR1 SGHRS, CDR2 YFSETQ. Between the trimmed V and J ends, which lost 0 bases and 10 bases, there was a span of 11 bases. The CDR3 extends over 14 amino acids. This CDR3 is CASSLAGGESPLHF. The DNA for the CDR3 is TGCGCCAGCAGCTTGGCCGGCGGGGAATCACCCCTCCACTTT.